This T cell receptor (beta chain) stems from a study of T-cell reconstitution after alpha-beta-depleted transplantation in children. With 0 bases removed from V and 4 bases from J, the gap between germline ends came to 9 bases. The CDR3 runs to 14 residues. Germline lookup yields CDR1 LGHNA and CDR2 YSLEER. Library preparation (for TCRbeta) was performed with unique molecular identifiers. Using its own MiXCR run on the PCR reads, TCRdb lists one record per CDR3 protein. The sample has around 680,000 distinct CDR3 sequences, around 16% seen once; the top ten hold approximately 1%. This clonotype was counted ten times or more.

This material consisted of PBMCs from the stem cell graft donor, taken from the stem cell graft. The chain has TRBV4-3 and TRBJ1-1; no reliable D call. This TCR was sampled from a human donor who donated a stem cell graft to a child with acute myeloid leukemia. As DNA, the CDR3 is TGCGCCAGCAGCCAAGACGGTTGGGGCACTGAAGCTTTCTTT. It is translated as CASSQDGWGTEAFF.